The source of this T cell receptor (beta chain) is a study of T cells in Graves' hyperthyroidism and ophthalmopathy. The authors took PBMCs from 8 to 10 ml fresh peripheral blood. Using RNA transcripts as the source, TCR beta CDR3 regions were amplified. Using the HTBI primer set, a first-round RT-PCR was run on the TCR CDR3. TCRdb redid the calling of the multiplex PCR reads with MiXCR, one entry per CDR3 protein. In the table there are 400,000 to 550,000 distinct CDR3 sequences, approximately 25% of which are singletons. This clonotype was recorded many times. There are 14 residues in the CDR3. The germline gives CDR1 SEHNR, CDR2 FQNEAQ (reference sequence). The V end lost 7 bases, the J end lost 0 bases, and 12 bases lay between the germline ends.

Sequencing was performed on blood. This chain joins TRBV7-9 and TRBJ1-1; D might be TRBD1 (5 bases). The TCR comes from a woman aged 30 to 39 with Graves' ophthalmopathy. The CDR3 here is CASKKDIMNTEAFF. In DNA form, the CDR3 reads TGTGCCAGCAAGAAGGACATAATGAACACTGAAGCTTTCTTT.